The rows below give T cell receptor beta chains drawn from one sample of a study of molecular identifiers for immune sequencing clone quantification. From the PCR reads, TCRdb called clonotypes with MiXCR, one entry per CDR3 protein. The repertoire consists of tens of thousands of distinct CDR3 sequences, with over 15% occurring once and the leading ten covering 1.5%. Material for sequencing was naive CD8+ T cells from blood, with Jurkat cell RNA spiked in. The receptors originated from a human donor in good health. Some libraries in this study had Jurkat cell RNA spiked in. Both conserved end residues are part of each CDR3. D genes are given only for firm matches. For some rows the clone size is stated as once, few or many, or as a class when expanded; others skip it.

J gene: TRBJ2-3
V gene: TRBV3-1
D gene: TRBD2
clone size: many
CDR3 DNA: TGTGCCAGCAGCCCGATGTTTAGCGGGAGGGACACAGATACGCAGTATTTT
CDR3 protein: CASSPMFSGRDTDTQYF

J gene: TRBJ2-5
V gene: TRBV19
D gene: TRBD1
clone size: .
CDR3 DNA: TGTGCCAGTAGTATCTTAGGGACAGGGAAGGGAGAGACCCAGTACTTC
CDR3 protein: CASSILGTGKGETQYF

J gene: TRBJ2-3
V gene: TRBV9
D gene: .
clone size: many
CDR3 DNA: TGTGCCAGCAGCGTAGGTTGGGGCTACGATACGCAGTATTTT
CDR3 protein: CASSVGWGYDTQYF

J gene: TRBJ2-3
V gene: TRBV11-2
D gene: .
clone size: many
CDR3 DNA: TGTGCCAGCAGCTCACCCCCAGGGGCCACAGATACGCAGTATTTT
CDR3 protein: CASSSPPGATDTQYF

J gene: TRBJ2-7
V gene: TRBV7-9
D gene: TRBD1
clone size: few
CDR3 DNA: TGTGCCAGCAACTTGGAGACAGGGCACGAGCAGTACTTC
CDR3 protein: CASNLETGHEQYF

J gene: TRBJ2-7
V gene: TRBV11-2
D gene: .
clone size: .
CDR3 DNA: TGTGCCAGCAGCTTAGCCCCAACAGGGAGCGAGCAGTACTTC
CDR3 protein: CASSLAPTGSEQYF

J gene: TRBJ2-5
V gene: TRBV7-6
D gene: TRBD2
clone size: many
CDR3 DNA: TGTGCCAGCAGCTTAGCCCCAGCGGGAGGGCCTGGGAGTCTGGAGACCCAGTACTTC
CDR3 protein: CASSLAPAGGPGSLETQYF

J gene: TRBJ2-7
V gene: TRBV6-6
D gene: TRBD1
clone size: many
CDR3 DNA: TGTGCCAGCAGTTCCTGGACAGGGGAAGAGCAGTACTTC
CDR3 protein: CASSSWTGEEQYF

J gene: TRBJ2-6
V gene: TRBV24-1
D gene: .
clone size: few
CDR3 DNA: TGTGCCACCAGTGGTTCTGGGGCCAACGTCCTGACTTTC
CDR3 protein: CATSGSGANVLTF

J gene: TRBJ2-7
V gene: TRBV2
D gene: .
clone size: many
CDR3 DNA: TGTGCCAGCCAGGCGGGATCCTCCTACGAGCAGTACTTC
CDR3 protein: CASQAGSSYEQYF

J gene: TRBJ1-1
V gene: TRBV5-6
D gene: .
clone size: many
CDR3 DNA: TGTGCCAGCAGCTTGGCAACACAGGGAGTTACTGAAGCTTTCTTT
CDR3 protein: CASSLATQGVTEAFF

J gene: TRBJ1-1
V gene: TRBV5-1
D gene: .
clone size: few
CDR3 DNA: TGCGCCAGCAGCCCCTGGGTGGGTGGGACGAACACTGAAGCTTTCTTT
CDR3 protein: CASSPWVGGTNTEAFF